This T cell receptor beta chain was sequenced in a study of shared clonotypes between healthy human individuals. Profiled with immunoSEQ multiplex PCR; TCRdb holds only in-frame clones, not every one. The sample records about 1 million clones, 75% being singletons. V gave up 0 bases and J gave up 4 bases, with 13 bases separating them. CDR1 and CDR2 (germline): LGHNA, YSLEER. CDR3 length equals 16 residues. The chain links TRBV4-3 to TRBJ2-1; no clear D. The sequence was obtained from a man between 18 and 29 years old in good health. Source material: memory CD4+ T cells sorted from blood. Subset reported: CD45RA-negative fraction. CDR3 loop: CASSQDWRVYYNEQFF. The CDR3 nucleotides are TGCGCCAGCAGCCAAGACTGGAGAGTGTATTACAATGAGCAGTTCTTC.